Following are 13 T cell receptor beta chains from one sample sequenced in a study of T-cell memory formation after mild COVID-19. MiXCR was run by TCRdb on the 5' RACE reads, yielding one entry per CDR3 protein. This sample carries about 110,000 distinct CDR3 sequences, 18% of them seen once, and the ten largest clones take approximately 5%. The sequencing input was PBMCs or a T cell subset sorted from them (not recorded which). These receptors all stem from a young man who had mild COVID-19 (a few samples of this study predate the infection). Cell type and time point are not known.

The rearrangement uses TRBV18 and TRBJ2-3; D remains unclear. Germline V gene lookup returns CDR1 KGHSH and CDR2 LQKENI. V lost 4 bases and J lost 2, with 13 bases in between. The CDR3 has 15 residues. In DNA, the CDR3 is TGTGCCAGCTCACTACGGACGGAACCCACAGATACGCAGTATTTT. This codes for CASSLRTEPTDTQYF.

The rearrangement links TRBV7-2 to TRBJ1-2, with 8 bases aligning to TRBD1. The CDR3 contains 15 residues. Trimming took 3 bases from V and 2 from J; bases not matched to a gene: 5. Per the germline V gene, CDR1 is SGHTA and CDR2 is FQGNSA. As DNA, the CDR3 is TGTGCCAGCAGCTTTGACAGGGGACAAAACTATGGCTACACCTTC. Protein: CASSFDRGQNYGYTF. Using reference TRBV7-2 and TRBJ1-2 for the parts outside the CDR3, the full variable domain is GAGVSQSPSNKVTEKGKDVELRCDPISGHTALYWYRQSLGQGLEFLIYFQGNSAPDKSGLPSDRFSAERTGGSVSTLTIQRTQQEDSAVYLCASSFDRGQNYGYTFGSGTRLTVV.

This clonotype was counted between two and nine times. This chain joins TRBV12-3 or TRBV12-4 and TRBJ2-1, with 10 positions matching TRBD1. This CDR3 comprises 16 residues. V trimming: 4 bases; J trimming: 7 bases; junction bases outside the gene matches: 10. For the CDR3, the DNA is TGTGCCAGCAGTTCAACCGGGACAGGGGATGGGAATGAGCAGTTCTTC. Translating it yields CASSSTGTGDGNEQFF.

This clonotype was seen a handful of times. The CDR3 DNA reads TGCGCCAGCAGTTATGGGACGGAAACTCGGAGGACTGAAGCTTTCTTT. Residues: CASSYGTETRRTEAFF. The chain joins TRBV5-1 to TRBJ1-1; tentatively, D is TRBD1 (5 bases). V was trimmed by 5 bases and J by 5 bases, leaving 22 bases between them. This CDR3 has 16 residues. The germline V gene encodes CDR1 SGHRS and CDR2 YFSETQ.

This clonotype was recorded a few times. The chain combines TRBV4-3 with TRBJ2-3, with D uncertain. Germline lookup yields CDR1 LGHNA and CDR2 YSLEER. The V and J ends lost 3 bases and 2 bases respectively, with 12 bases between them. The CDR3 loop spans 15 amino acids. CDR3 sequence: CASSQGGSITDTQYF. The CDR3 nucleotides read TGCGCCAGCAGCCAGGGCGGATCTATCACAGATACGCAGTATTTT.

This clonotype occurred many times. The genes are TRBV7-2 and TRBJ1-1; TRBD1 aligns across 8 bases. J was trimmed by 4 bases and V by 3 bases; bases with no gene match: 4. This CDR3 has 14 residues. The germline CDR1 and CDR2 sequences are SGHTA and FQGNSA. CDR3 residues: CASSFRQGSTEAFF. The CDR3 DNA reads as TGTGCCAGCAGCTTCCGACAGGGGAGCACTGAAGCTTTCTTT.

The gene calls are TRBV5-1 and TRBJ2-2; D possibly corresponds to TRBD1 (5 bases). CDR3 length: 17 residues. The V end was cut by 0 bases, the J end by 8 bases, with 20 bases between. Germline loops: CDR1 SGHRS, CDR2 YFSETQ. CDR3: CASSLGLLRGSPGELFF. CDR3 nucleotide sequence: TGCGCCAGCAGCTTGGGACTTTTAAGGGGCTCACCGGGGGAGCTGTTTTTT.

V gene TRBV7-2 combines with J gene TRBJ1-2; 8 positions match TRBD1. CDR1 SGHTA and CDR2 FQGNSA come from the germline V gene. This CDR3 contains 13 residues. J was trimmed by 5 bases and V by 9 bases; bases with no gene match: 8. Here the CDR3 reads CASRTGQAYGYTF. CDR3 sequence (DNA): TGTGCCAGTCGGACGGGACAGGCGTATGGCTACACCTTC.

The chain is built from TRBV4-2 and TRBJ1-2; 8 nucleotides agree with TRBD1. Germline assignment: CDR1 LGHNA and CDR2 YNFKEQ. The V gene end was trimmed by 3 bases and the J gene end by 6 bases; junction bases not matched to a gene: 9. The CDR3 length is 15 residues. As DNA, the CDR3 is TGTGCCAGCAGCCAGGTCGACAGGGGCCGGGATGGCTACACCTTC. Its translation: CASSQVDRGRDGYTF.

Comment on this clonotype: Its ends do not fully match the called genes, so a read error is possible. The chain uses TRBV7-2 and TRBJ2-4; D might be TRBD1 (6 bases). The germline V gene has CDR1 SGHTA and CDR2 FQGNSA. The CDR3 consists of 15 residues. The CDR3, as DNA: TGTGCCAGCACCTACAGTACCATTAAACAGGGAGTCCACTTCTTC. As protein: CASTYSTIKQGVHFF.

In this sample, this clonotype turned up a few times. The CDR3 coding sequence is TGTGCCAGCAGCTTCGACGGGACAGGGTGGGATGGCTACACCTTC. It translates to CASSFDGTGWDGYTF. The chain uses TRBV7-9 and TRBJ1-2; 9 nucleotides match TRBD1. V shed 3 bases and J 6 bases; nucleotides not matched to a gene: 8. Germline CDR1 and CDR2: SEHNR and FQNEAQ (reference sequence). The CDR3 contains 15 residues. The full variable domain, with the rest looked up from reference TRBV7-9 and TRBJ1-2, is DTGVSQNPRHKITKRGQNVTFRCDPISEHNRLYWYRQTLGQGPEFLTYFQNEAQLEKSRLLSDRFSAERPKGSFSTLEIQRTEQGDSAMYLCASSFDGTGWDGYTFGSGTRLTVV.

In this sample, this clonotype turned up a few times. This sequence joins TRBV5-1 and TRBJ2-3; no definite D call. In germline, CDR1 is SGHRS, CDR2 YFSETQ. The CDR3 runs 15 residues. Trimming left V 4 bases short and J 0 bases short, with 12 bases between. The CDR3 coding sequence is TGCGCCAGCAGCCCCGGACCCCTAAGCACAGATACGCAGTATTTT. It is translated as CASSPGPLSTDTQYF.

The genes are TRBV5-1 and TRBJ2-2, with 9 nucleotides matching TRBD1. CDR1 is SGHRS, CDR2 YFSETQ, per germline. V gave up 0 bases and J gave up 7 bases; unmatched junction bases: 7. This CDR3 has 16 amino acids. The chain's CDR3 is CASSLVTGTGRGELFF. The CDR3 DNA sequence: TGCGCCAGCAGCTTGGTAACAGGGACAGGGCGCGGGGAGCTGTTTTTT.